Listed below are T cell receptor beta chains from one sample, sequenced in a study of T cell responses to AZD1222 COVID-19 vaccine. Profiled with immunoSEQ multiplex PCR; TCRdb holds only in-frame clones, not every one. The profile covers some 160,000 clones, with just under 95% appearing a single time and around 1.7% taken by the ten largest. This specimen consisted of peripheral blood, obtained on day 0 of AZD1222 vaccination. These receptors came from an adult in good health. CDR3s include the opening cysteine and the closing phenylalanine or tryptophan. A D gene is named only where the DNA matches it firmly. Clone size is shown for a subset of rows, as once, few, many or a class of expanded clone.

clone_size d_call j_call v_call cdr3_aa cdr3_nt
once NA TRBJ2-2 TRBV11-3 CASRGTGELFF TGTGCCAGCAGAGGCACCGGGGAGCTGTTTTTT
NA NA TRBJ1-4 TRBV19 CASSDPRAAANEKLFF TGTGCCAGTAGTGACCCCAGGGCGGCGGCTAATGAAAAACTGTTTTTT
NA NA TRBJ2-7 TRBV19 CATGQFYEQYF TGTGCCACCGGACAGTTCTACGAGCAGTACTTC
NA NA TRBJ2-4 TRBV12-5 CASGLSGAKNIQYF TGTGCTAGTGGTTTGTCAGGGGCCAAAAACATTCAGTACTTC
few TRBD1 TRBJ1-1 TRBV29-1 CSVRRQGARTEAFF TGCAGCGTGAGACGACAGGGGGCGCGGACTGAAGCTTTCTTT
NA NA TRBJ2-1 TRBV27 CASSQSGTEINEQFF TGTGCCAGCAGTCAAAGCGGCACCGAGATAAATGAGCAGTTCTTC
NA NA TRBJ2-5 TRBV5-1 CASRRAQETQYF TGCGCCAGCAGGAGGGCCCAAGAGACCCAGTACTTC
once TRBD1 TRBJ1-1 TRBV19 CASSIALTGGTEAFF TGTGCCAGTAGTATAGCCTTAACAGGGGGCACTGAAGCTTTCTTT
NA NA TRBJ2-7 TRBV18 CASSPPTGEGYEQYF TGTGCCAGCTCACCACCAACAGGGGAGGGCTACGAGCAGTACTTC
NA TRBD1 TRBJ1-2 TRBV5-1 CASSLAGQGGGYTF TGCGCCAGCAGCTTGGCCGGACAGGGGGGCGGCTACACCTTC
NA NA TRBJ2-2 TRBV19 CASSMVDYTGELFF TGTGCCAGTAGTATGGTGGATTACACCGGGGAGCTGTTTTTT
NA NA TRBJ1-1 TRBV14 CASSKEIRGRGAEAFF TGTGCCAGCAGCAAAGAGATAAGGGGGAGAGGGGCTGAAGCTTTCTTT
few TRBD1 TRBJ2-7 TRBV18 CASSVDRDYEQYF TGTGCCAGCTCTGTCGACAGGGACTACGAGCAGTACTTC
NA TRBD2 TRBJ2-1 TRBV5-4 CASSLSGSSYNEQFF TGTGCCAGCAGCTTGAGCGGGAGTTCCTACAATGAGCAGTTCTTC
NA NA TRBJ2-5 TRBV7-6 CASSQGRVSGETQYF TGTGCCAGCAGCCAGGGAAGGGTCAGTGGGGAGACCCAGTACTTC
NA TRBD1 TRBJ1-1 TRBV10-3 CAISEPGQGMNTEAFF TGTGCCATCAGTGAGCCTGGACAGGGGATGAACACTGAAGCTTTCTTT
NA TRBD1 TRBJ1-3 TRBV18 CASSPLGTGSDTIYF TGTGCCAGCTCACCACTCGGGACAGGGAGCGACACCATATATTTT
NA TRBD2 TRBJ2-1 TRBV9 CASSPGTSGVSYNEQFF TGTGCCAGCAGCCCCGGGACTAGCGGGGTCTCCTACAATGAGCAGTTCTTC
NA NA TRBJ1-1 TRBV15 CATSRDVGAIPFF TGTGCCACCAGCAGAGATGTCGGGGCCATCCCTTTCTTT
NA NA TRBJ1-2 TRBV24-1 CATSDSRTGYGYTF TGTGCCACCAGTGATTCCCGGACCGGGTATGGCTACACCTTC
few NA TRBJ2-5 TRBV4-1 CASSQGRETQYF TGCGCCAGCAGCCAAGGAAGAGAGACCCAGTACTTC
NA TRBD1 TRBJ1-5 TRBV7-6 CAVQGTEGEGNQPQHF TGTGCCGTTCAGGGGACAGAAGGGGAGGGCAATCAGCCCCAGCATTTT
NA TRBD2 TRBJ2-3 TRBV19 CASSRRLAGGGDTQYF TGTGCCAGTAGTAGGAGACTAGCGGGAGGCGGAGATACGCAGTATTTT
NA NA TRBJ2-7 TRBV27 CASRNVGFLSYEQYF TGTGCCAGCCGAAACGTAGGTTTCCTCTCCTACGAGCAGTACTTC
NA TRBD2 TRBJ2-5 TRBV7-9 CASSLAASGNQETQYF TGTGCCAGCAGCTTAGCGGCTAGCGGGAACCAAGAGACCCAGTACTTC
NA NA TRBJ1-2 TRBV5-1 CASSRDWGYGYTF TGCGCCAGCAGCCGGGATTGGGGCTATGGCTACACCTTC
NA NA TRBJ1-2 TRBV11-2 CASSLDGRANYGYTF TGTGCCAGCAGCTTAGATGGAAGAGCTAACTATGGCTACACCTTC
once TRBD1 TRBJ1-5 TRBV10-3 CAISERDRGSQPQHF TGTGCCATCAGTGAGCGGGACAGGGGGTCTCAGCCCCAGCATTTT
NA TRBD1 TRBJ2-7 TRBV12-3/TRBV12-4 CASSLGQGFEQYF TGTGCCAGCAGTTTAGGACAGGGGTTCGAGCAGTACTTC
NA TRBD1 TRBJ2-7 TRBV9 CASSVGWTGVSGEQYF TGTGCCAGCAGCGTAGGTTGGACAGGGGTATCAGGGGAGCAGTACTTC
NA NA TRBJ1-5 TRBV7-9 CASSLQSNQPQHF TGTGCCAGCAGCCTACAGAGCAATCAGCCCCAGCATTTT
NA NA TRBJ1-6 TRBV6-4 CASAPIDNSPLHF TGTGCCAGTGCACCGATAGATAATTCACCCCTCCACTTT
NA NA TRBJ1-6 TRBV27 CASSFRVGVLAYNSPLHF TGTGCCAGCAGTTTTAGGGTCGGTGTGTTAGCCTATAATTCACCCCTCCACTTT
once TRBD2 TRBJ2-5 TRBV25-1 CASISTSGPQETQYF TGTGCCAGCATCTCTACTAGCGGGCCTCAAGAGACCCAGTACTTC
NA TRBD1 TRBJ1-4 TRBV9 CASSPSLGTGWSGTRGEKLFF TGTGCCAGCAGCCCCAGTTTGGGGACAGGGTGGTCAGGGACGAGGGGTGAAAAACTGTTTTTT
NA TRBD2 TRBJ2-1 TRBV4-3 CASSPQTSGGAEAYNEQFF TGCGCCAGCAGCCCCCAGACTAGCGGGGGGGCCGAAGCCTACAATGAGCAGTTCTTC
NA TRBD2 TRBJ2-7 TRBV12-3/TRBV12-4 CASRPGGGHEQYF TGTGCCAGCAGGCCCGGGGGGGGGCACGAGCAGTACTTC
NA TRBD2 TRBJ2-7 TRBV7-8 CASSLTTSRTYEQYF TGTGCCAGCAGCTTAACGACTAGCCGGACCTACGAGCAGTACTTC
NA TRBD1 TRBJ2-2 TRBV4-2 CASSLADREGLPWDASPDTGELFF TGTGCCAGCAGCCTCGCCGACAGGGAAGGGCTACCGTGGGACGCTAGCCCCGACACCGGGGAGCTGTTTTTT
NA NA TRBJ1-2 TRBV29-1 CSVGDGYGYTF TGCAGCGTCGGGGATGGCTATGGCTACACCTTC
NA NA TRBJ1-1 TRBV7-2 CASSLAWGNTEAFF TGTGCCAGCAGCTTAGCGTGGGGGAACACTGAAGCTTTCTTT
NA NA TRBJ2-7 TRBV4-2 CASSLTPDYSYEQYF TGTGCCAGCAGCCTCACCCCGGACTACTCCTACGAGCAGTACTTC
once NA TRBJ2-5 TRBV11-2 CASSFGGQETQYF TGTGCCAGCAGCTTCGGAGGTCAAGAGACCCAGTACTTC
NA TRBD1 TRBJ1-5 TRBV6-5 CASSSGTGRGLQPQHF TGTGCCAGCAGTTCCGGGACAGGGAGGGGGCTTCAGCCCCAGCATTTT
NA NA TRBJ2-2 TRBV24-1 CAFFRLANTGELFF TGTGCCTTCTTCAGACTAGCGAACACCGGGGAGCTGTTTTTT
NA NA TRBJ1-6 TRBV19 CASNEGWNSPLHF TGTGCCAGTAATGAGGGCTGGAATTCACCCCTCCACTTT
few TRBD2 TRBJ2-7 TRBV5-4 CASSSRGGSGSHFYEQYF TGTGCCAGCAGCTCTCGAGGGGGGAGCGGGAGCCATTTCTACGAGCAGTACTTC
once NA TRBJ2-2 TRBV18 CASSKMENTGELFF TGTGCCAGCTCAAAAATGGAAAACACCGGGGAGCTGTTTTTT
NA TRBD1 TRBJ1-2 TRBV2 CASSDMGQGSGGYGYTF TGTGCCAGCAGTGATATGGGACAGGGATCTGGTGGCTATGGCTACACCTTC
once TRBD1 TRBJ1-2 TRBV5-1 CASSSDRGLNYGYTF TGCGCCAGCAGCTCCGACAGGGGGCTGAACTATGGCTACACCTTC
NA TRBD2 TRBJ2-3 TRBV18 CASSGASGADTQYF TGTGCCAGCTCGGGGGCTAGCGGGGCGGATACGCAGTATTTT
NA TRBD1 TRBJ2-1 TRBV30 CAWSVKSWDRDNEQFF TGTGCCTGGAGTGTAAAGTCCTGGGACAGGGATAATGAGCAGTTCTTC
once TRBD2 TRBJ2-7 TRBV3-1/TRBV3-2 CASSQVAGGGYEQYF TGTGCCAGCAGCCAAGTTGCGGGAGGCGGCTACGAGCAGTACTTC